This passage covers 19 T cell receptor beta chains from one sample sequenced in a study of lymphopenia after photon versus proton radiotherapy. This table comes from immunoSEQ multiplex PCR, and its TCRdb copy is limited to in-frame clones, with some not included. The table lists approximately 53,000 clones, around 90% of them singletons. The sample here was peripheral blood, taken from a patient treated with photon-based radiotherapy. These receptors all stem from a woman aged 40 to 50 with cholangiocarcinoma.

This clone is a singleton in its sample. The chain recombines TRBV7-2 with TRBJ2-7; D perhaps matches TRBD2 (5 bases). V lost 4 bases, J lost 2 bases, and 12 bases lay in between. This CDR3 has 14 residues. Germline V gene lookup returns CDR1 SGHTA and CDR2 FQGNSA. The CDR3 region is CASSSDYRAYEQYF. Here the CDR3 DNA reads TGTGCCAGCAGCTCTGACTACCGGGCCTACGAGCAGTACTTC.

DNA of the CDR3: TGTGCCAGCAGCCGTTCATGGACTAGCGGGGGGAACACGCAGTATTTT. As protein: CASSRSWTSGGNTQYF. The chain is built from TRBV11-2 and TRBJ2-3; TRBD2 matches at 14 bases. The CDR3 is 16 amino acids. Trimming removed 5 bases from V and 9 bases from J; junction bases left unmatched: 10. CDR1 SGHAT and CDR2 FQNNGV come from the germline V gene. Based on the CDR3 plus reference TRBV11-2 and TRBJ2-3, the full variable domain is EAGVAQSPRYKIIEKRQSVAFWCNPISGHATLYWYQQILGQGPKLLIQFQNNGVVDDSQLPKDRFSAERLKGVDSTLKIQPAKLEDSAVYLCASSRSWTSGGNTQYFGPGTRLTVL.

V usage is TRBV29-1 and J usage is TRBJ1-1; D gene unclear. The CDR3 is made up of 10 amino acids. Per germline, CDR1 SQVTM and CDR2 ANQGSEA. Here the CDR3 DNA reads TGCGGCTGCCTTAACACTGAAGCTTTCTTT. Translated: CGCLNTEAFF.

This chain joins TRBV27 and TRBJ1-1, with D tentatively TRBD1 (5 bases). V gave up 1 base and J gave up 2 bases, with 11 bases separating them. Germline loops: CDR1 MNHEY, CDR2 SMNVEV (reference sequence). This CDR3 region has 15 residues. The CDR3: CASSLLVDSNTEAFF. Written as DNA, the CDR3 is TGTGCCAGCAGTTTATTAGTAGACAGCAACACTGAAGCTTTCTTT.

V is TRBV30 and J is TRBJ2-7, with 10 positions matching TRBD1. Unmatched junction bases numbered 10, after V lost 2 bases and J lost 6 bases. CDR1 is GTSNPN, CDR2 SVGIG, per germline (reference sequence). The CDR3 is 15 amino acids. CDR3: CAWSNPGTGVREQYF. CDR3 nucleotides: TGTGCCTGGAGTAACCCAGGGACAGGGGTTCGCGAGCAGTACTTC.

This clone was found once. This chain uses TRBV6-5 with TRBJ1-5; the D is unclear. V was clipped by 4 bases and J by 0 bases, with 7 bases between them. The CDR3 has 14 residues. Germline loops: CDR1 MNHEY, CDR2 SVGAGI. CDR3 DNA: TGTGCCAGCAGTTCCCAGAATAGCAATCAGCCCCAGCATTTT. This gives the protein CASSSQNSNQPQHF.

This rearrangement joins TRBV19 to TRBJ2-2, with 10 nucleotides matching TRBD2. Germline values: CDR1 LNHDA, CDR2 SQIVND (reference sequence). V lost 5 bases and J lost 2; bases outside the gene matches: 5. The CDR3 covers 16 residues. CDR3 region: CASSLGLAANTGELFF. DNA of the CDR3: TGTGCCAGTAGTCTCGGACTAGCGGCAAACACCGGGGAGCTGTTTTTT.

The genes are TRBV5-6 and TRBJ2-7; the D gene could be TRBD1 or TRBD2 (6 bases each). The CDR3 runs to 15 residues. V was shortened by 3 bases and J by 4 bases, with 17 bases between the two germline ends. The germline CDR1 and CDR2 sequences are SGHDT and YYEEEE. The CDR3 loop reads CASSSSNRAGYEQYF. For the CDR3, the DNA is TGTGCCAGCAGCTCAAGTAACAGGGCGGGATACGAGCAGTACTTC. Full variable domain (rest looked up from reference TRBV5-6 and TRBJ2-7): DAGVTQSPTHLIKTRGQQVTLRCSPKSGHDTVSWYQQALGQGPQFIFQYYEEEERQRGNFPDRFSGHQFPNYSSELNVNALLLGDSALYLCASSSSNRAGYEQYFGPGTRLTVT.

V usage is TRBV5-6 and J usage is TRBJ2-2; D may be TRBD2 (6 bases). The CDR3 consists of 16 residues. CDR1 and CDR2 (germline): SGHDT, YYEEEE. V was cut by 2 bases and J by 4 bases, with 15 bases left in between. The CDR3 is CASSFRGGAGTGELFF. CDR3 bases: TGTGCCAGCAGCTTTAGGGGCGGGGCCGGCACCGGGGAGCTGTTTTTT.

This sequence joins TRBV9 and TRBJ2-1; 8 nucleotides match TRBD2. CDR3 length: 15 residues. With V trimmed by 0 bases and J by 4 bases, 3 bases remained unmatched. Germline lookup yields CDR1 SGDLS and CDR2 YYNGEE. CDR3 residues: CASSVGLAGYNEQFF. Here the CDR3 DNA reads TGTGCCAGCAGCGTAGGTTTAGCGGGATACAATGAGCAGTTCTTC.

The chain links TRBV27 to TRBJ1-5, with TRBD1 matching 7 bases. The CDR3 length is 13 residues. Germline CDR1 MNHEY, CDR2 SMNVEV (reference sequence). The trim removed 2 bases at V and 5 bases at J, leaving 0 bases unmatched. The CDR3 loop is CASSLQGDQPQHF. In nucleotides, the CDR3 is TGTGCCAGCAGTTTACAGGGGGATCAGCCCCAGCATTTT.

As DNA, the CDR3 is TGTGCCAGCAGCTTGGCCGGGGGACTAGCGACAGATACGCAGTATTTT. Protein product: CASSLAGGLATDTQYF. The chain links TRBV5-4 to TRBJ2-3, with 10 bases identical to TRBD2. This CDR3 spans 16 amino acids. Germline CDR1 reads SGHNT; CDR2 reads YYREEE (reference sequence). V lost 0 bases, J lost 3 bases, and 4 bases stayed unmatched.

The V gene is TRBV9, the J gene TRBJ1-1, with TRBD1 as a possible D gene (6 bases). The CDR3 is 13 amino acids. Germline-derived CDR1 and CDR2 are SGDLS and YYNGEE. V was trimmed by 2 bases and J by 3 bases, leaving 8 bases between them. CDR3 residues: CASSVGGDTEAFF. Written as DNA, the CDR3 is TGTGCCAGCAGCGTCGGGGGCGACACTGAAGCTTTCTTT.

The V call is TRBV6-1, the J call TRBJ2-1; weak D call: TRBD1 (5 bases). The CDR3 totals 16 residues. V gave up 4 bases and J gave up 0 bases, with 13 bases separating them. Per the germline V gene, CDR1 is MNHNS and CDR2 is SASEGT. CDR3 nucleotide sequence: TGTGCCAGCAGTGGTTACAGGCTTAGCTCCTACAATGAGCAGTTCTTC. It is translated as CASSGYRLSSYNEQFF.

This clone was observed a handful of times. The chain combines TRBV7-9 with TRBJ1-5; perhaps TRBD1 as D (5 bases). V was shortened by 4 bases and J by 4 bases, with 11 bases between the two germline ends. Germline CDR1 reads SEHNR; CDR2 reads FQNEAQ (reference sequence). This CDR3 has 14 amino acids. The CDR3 spells CASSSVKGNQPQHF. The CDR3 DNA follows: TGTGCCAGCAGCTCCGTGAAGGGGAATCAGCCCCAGCATTTT.

The chain links TRBV6-6 to TRBJ2-5, with 10 bases that match TRBD2. In germline, CDR1 is MNHNY, CDR2 SVGAGI (reference sequence). V was pared by 8 bases and J by 5 bases, with 8 bases of the junction left unmatched. The CDR3 totals 14 residues. CDR3 loop: CASSSGGYGETQYF. The CDR3 DNA sequence: TGTGCCAGCTCTAGCGGGGGCTACGGGGAGACCCAGTACTTC.

This chain connects TRBV30 to TRBJ1-5; D remains ambiguous. Germline CDR1 reads GTSNPN; CDR2 reads SVGIG (reference sequence). V lost 2 bases to trimming and J lost 0 bases, with 14 bases between them. The CDR3 extends over 16 amino acids. CDR3 sequence (DNA): TGTGCCTGGAGTCCTAGACTGGTGAATAGCAATCAGCCCCAGCATTTT. Translating gives CAWSPRLVNSNQPQHF.

For this clone: The same CDR3 arises from other DNA sequences in this sample as well. The CDR3 is CAWSGGSYEQYF. The CDR3 nucleotides are TGTGCCTGGAGTGGGGGGTCCTACGAGCAGTACTTC. This rearrangement joins TRBV30 to TRBJ2-7; D may correspond to TRBD1 or TRBD2 (5 bases each). CDR1 GTSNPN and CDR2 SVGIG come from the germline V gene (reference sequence). CDR3 size: 12 residues. The V and J ends lost 1 base and 1 base respectively, with 5 bases between them.

The chain is built from TRBV6-5 and TRBJ1-3, with D perhaps matching TRBD1 (5 bases). Per germline, CDR1 MNHEY and CDR2 SVGAGI. V gave up 2 bases and J gave up 0 bases, with 8 bases separating them. This CDR3 has 15 amino acids. The CDR3 here is CASSYDGGSGNTIYF. The CDR3 nucleotides are TGTGCCAGCAGTTACGATGGGGGCTCTGGAAACACCATATATTTT.